This TCR beta chain appears in the sequencing data of a study of cytotoxic CD8 clonotypes in ibrutinib-treated CLL. Method: immunoSEQ multiplex PCR; TCRdb's copy keeps in-frame clones and lacks some. This sample yields about 310,000 clones, of which more than 65% are seen a single time; over 6.5% belongs to the top ten. Points from the study as a whole: Public clonotypes, an uncommon group, contracted or remained stable on treatment.

Comment on this clone: Its antigen is still unknown.

The CDR3 covers 12 residues. Germline CDR1 and CDR2: LNHDA and SQIVND (reference sequence). The V gene lost 5 bases and the J gene lost 5 bases, with 9 bases spanning the gap. The chain is built from TRBV19 and TRBJ2-5, with TRBD1 as a possible D gene (6 bases). The sample in question was PBMCs, obtained before ibrutinib treatment. This TCR came from a human donor with chronic lymphocytic leukemia. The chain's CDR3 is CASSGGSETQYF. The CDR3 DNA follows: TGTGCCAGTAGTGGGGGCTCGGAGACCCAGTACTTC.